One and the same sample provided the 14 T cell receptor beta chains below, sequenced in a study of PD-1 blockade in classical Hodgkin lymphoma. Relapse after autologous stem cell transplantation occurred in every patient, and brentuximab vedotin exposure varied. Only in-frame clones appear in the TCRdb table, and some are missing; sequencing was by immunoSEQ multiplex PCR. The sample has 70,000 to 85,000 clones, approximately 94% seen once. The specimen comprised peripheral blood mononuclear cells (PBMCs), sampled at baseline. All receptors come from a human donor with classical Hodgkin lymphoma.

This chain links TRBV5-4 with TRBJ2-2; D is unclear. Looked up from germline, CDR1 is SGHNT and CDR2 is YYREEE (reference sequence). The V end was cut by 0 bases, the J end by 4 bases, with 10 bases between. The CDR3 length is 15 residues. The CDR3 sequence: CASSLGPPGTGELFF. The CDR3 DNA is TGTGCCAGCAGCTTGGGTCCACCGGGCACCGGGGAGCTGTTTTTT.

For the CDR3, the DNA is TGTGCCAGCAGGAGCAGGGACGGAAAAGTGGGCTACACCTTC. It encodes CASRSRDGKVGYTF. The chain has TRBV2 and TRBJ1-2, with a possible D match to TRBD1 (5 bases). Trimming left V 6 bases short and J 8 bases short, with 19 bases between. CDR1 is SNHLY and CDR2 is FYNNEI in the germline V gene. The CDR3 runs 14 residues.

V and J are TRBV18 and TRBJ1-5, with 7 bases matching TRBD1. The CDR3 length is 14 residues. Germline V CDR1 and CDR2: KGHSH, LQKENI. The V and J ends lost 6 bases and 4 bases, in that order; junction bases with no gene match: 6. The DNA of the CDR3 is TGTGCCAGCTCCCCGGGACAGCGAAATCAGCCCCAGCATTTT. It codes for CASSPGQRNQPQHF. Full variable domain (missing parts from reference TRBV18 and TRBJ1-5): NAGVMQNPRHLVRRRGQEARLRCSPMKGHSHVYWYRQLPEEGLKFMVYLQKENIIDESGMPKERFSAEFPKEGPSILRIQQVVRGDSAAYFCASSPGQRNQPQHFGDGTRLSIL.

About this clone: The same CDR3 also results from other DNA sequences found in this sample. In DNA, the CDR3 is TGTGCCAGCAGCTCAGGACCTCCCGACGGCAATCAGCCCCAGCATTTT. It is translated as CASSSGPPDGNQPQHF. The chain employs TRBV7-6 and TRBJ1-5; no clear D gene. The CDR3 spans 16 residues. V was shortened by 4 bases and J by 2 bases, with 15 bases between the two germline ends. The germline CDR1 and CDR2 sequences are SGHVS and FNYEAQ.

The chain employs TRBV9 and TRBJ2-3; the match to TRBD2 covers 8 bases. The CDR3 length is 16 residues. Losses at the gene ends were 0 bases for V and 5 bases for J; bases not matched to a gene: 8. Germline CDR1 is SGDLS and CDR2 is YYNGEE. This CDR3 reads CASSVELREALDTQYF. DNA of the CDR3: TGTGCCAGCAGCGTAGAATTGCGGGAGGCCTTAGATACGCAGTATTTT.

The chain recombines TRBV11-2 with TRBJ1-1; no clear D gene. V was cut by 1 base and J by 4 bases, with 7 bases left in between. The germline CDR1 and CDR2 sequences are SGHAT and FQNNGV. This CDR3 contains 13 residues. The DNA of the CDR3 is TGTGCCAGCAGCTTAGGAGGCGTCACTGAAGCTTTCTTT. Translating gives CASSLGGVTEAFF.

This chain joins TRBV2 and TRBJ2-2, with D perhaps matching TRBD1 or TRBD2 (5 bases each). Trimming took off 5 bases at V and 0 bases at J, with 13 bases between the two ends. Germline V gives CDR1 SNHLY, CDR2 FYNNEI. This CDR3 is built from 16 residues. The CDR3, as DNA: TGTGCCAGCAGTTTAGGGACCAACGCGAACACCGGGGAGCTGTTTTTT. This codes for CASSLGTNANTGELFF.

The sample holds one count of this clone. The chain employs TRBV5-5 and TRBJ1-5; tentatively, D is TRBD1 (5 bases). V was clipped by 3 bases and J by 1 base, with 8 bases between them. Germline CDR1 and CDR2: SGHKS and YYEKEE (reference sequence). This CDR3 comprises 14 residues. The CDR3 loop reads CASSWTRSNQPQHF. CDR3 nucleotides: TGTGCCAGCAGCTGGACACGGAGCAATCAGCCCCAGCATTTT. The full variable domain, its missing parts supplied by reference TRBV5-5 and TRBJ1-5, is DAGVTQSPTHLIKTRGQQVTLRCSPISGHKSVSWYQQVLGQGPQFIFQYYEKEERGRGNFPDRFSARQFPNYSSELNVNALLLGDSALYLCASSWTRSNQPQHFGDGTRLSIL.

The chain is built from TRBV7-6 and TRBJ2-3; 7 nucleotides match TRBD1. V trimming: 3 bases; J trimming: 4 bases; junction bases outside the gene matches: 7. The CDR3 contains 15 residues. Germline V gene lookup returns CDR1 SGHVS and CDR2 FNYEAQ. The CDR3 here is CASSFRDSSSDTQYF. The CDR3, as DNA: TGTGCCAGCAGCTTTAGGGACAGCTCATCAGATACGCAGTATTTT.

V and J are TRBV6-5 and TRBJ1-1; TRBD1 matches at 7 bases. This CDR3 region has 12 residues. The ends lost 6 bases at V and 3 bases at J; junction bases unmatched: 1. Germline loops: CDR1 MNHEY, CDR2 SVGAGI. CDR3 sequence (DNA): TGTGCCAGCAGAACAGGGGACACTGAAGCTTTCTTT. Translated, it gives CASRTGDTEAFF.

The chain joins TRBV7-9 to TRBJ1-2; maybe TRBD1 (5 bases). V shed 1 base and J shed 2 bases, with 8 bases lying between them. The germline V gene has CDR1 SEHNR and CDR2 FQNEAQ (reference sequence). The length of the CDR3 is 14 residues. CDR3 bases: TGTGCCAGCAGCTTAGGGGGGATCAACTATGGCTACACCTTC. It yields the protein CASSLGGINYGYTF.

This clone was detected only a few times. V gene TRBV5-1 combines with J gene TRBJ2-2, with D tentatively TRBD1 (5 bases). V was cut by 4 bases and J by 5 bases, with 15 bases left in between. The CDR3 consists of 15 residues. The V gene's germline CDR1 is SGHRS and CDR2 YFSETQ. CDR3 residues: CASSPDSTTTGELFF. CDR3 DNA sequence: TGCGCCAGCAGCCCCGACAGCACTACTACCGGGGAGCTGTTTTTT.

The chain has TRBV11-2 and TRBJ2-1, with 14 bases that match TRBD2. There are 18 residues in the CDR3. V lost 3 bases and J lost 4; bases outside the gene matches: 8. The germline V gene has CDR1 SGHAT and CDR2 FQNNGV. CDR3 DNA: TGTGCCAGCAGCTTCCTCTGGACTAGCGGGGGGCCTTACAATGAGCAGTTCTTC. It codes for CASSFLWTSGGPYNEQFF.

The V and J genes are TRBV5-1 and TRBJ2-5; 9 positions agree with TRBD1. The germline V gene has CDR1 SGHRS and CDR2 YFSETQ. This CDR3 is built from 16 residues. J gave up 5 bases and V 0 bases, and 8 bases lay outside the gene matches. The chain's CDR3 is CASSLGQGGGLETQYF. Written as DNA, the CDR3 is TGCGCCAGCAGCTTGGGACAGGGGGGAGGTTTGGAGACCCAGTACTTC.